A single sample gave rise to the 11 T cell receptor beta chains below, sequenced in a study of T cell responses to AZD1222 COVID-19 vaccine. Produced via immunoSEQ multiplex PCR; TCRdb's table is partial and in-frame only. Of about 180,000 clones in the sample, approximately 90% were seen once. The sequencing here drew on peripheral blood, taken 28 days after the second AZD1222 dose. These receptors all come from an adult who received the AZD1222 COVID-19 vaccine.

This chain uses TRBV5-4 with TRBJ2-1; the match to TRBD1 covers 7 bases. The germline V gene has CDR1 SGHNT and CDR2 YYREEE (reference sequence). The CDR3 contains 13 residues. Trimming removed 5 bases from V and 3 bases from J; junction bases left unmatched: 2. This chain's CDR3 is CASRRDSYNEQFF. The CDR3 nucleotides read TGTGCCAGCAGGAGGGACAGCTACAATGAGCAGTTCTTC. Full variable domain (remainder filled in from reference TRBV5-4 and TRBJ2-1): ETGVTQSPTHLIKTRGQQVTLRCSSQSGHNTVSWYQQALGQGPQFIFQYYREEENGRGNFPPRFSGLQFPNYSSELNVNALELDDSALYLCASRRDSYNEQFFGPGTRLTVL.

This clone was counted a single time. The chain combines TRBV6-1 with TRBJ2-7, with D unclear. The V end lost 4 bases, the J end lost 7 bases, and 11 bases lay between the germline ends. The CDR3 sequence is 12 residues long. Germline CDR1 and CDR2: MNHNS and SASEGT. The CDR3 region is CASSVGEPEQYF. CDR3 sequence (DNA): TGTGCCAGCAGTGTTGGAGAGCCAGAGCAGTACTTC.

The gene calls are TRBV28 and TRBJ1-4; maybe TRBD1 (6 bases). Trimming removed 6 bases at V and 0 bases at J, with 11 bases between. CDR3 size: 15 residues. Germline V gene data show CDR1 as MDHEN and CDR2 as SYDVKM. The CDR3 region is CASSQGRATNEKLFF. The CDR3 DNA reads as TGTGCCAGCAGCCAGGGGCGTGCAACTAATGAAAAACTGTTTTTT.

The chain combines TRBV6-1 with TRBJ1-2; no firm D call. The CDR3 spans 15 residues. Trimming stripped 1 base from V and 8 bases from J, with 17 bases between. Germline V gives CDR1 MNHNS, CDR2 SASEGT. The DNA of the CDR3 is TGTGCCAGCAGTGAAGGTTCGTTCAATATCGGCGGCTACACCTTC. Protein product: CASSEGSFNIGGYTF.

This chain connects TRBV7-8 to TRBJ2-2, with D perhaps TRBD1 (6 bases). The ends were cut back, 6 bases at V and 4 bases at J, with 12 bases in the middle. The CDR3 spans 14 residues. CDR1 and CDR2 from the germline V gene are SGHVS and FQNEAQ. The CDR3 DNA reads as TGTGCCAGCAGTCCGGACAGATTCACCGGGGAGCTGTTTTTT. It codes for CASSPDRFTGELFF.

The chain employs TRBV7-9 and TRBJ2-7; tentative D call: TRBD1 (6 bases). The CDR3 consists of 15 residues. Germline CDR1 SEHNR, CDR2 FQNEAQ (reference sequence). Between the trimmed V and J ends, which lost 3 bases and 3 bases, there was a span of 15 bases. The CDR3 sequence is CASSFGGSQGYEQYF. CDR3 DNA sequence: TGTGCCAGCAGCTTCGGTGGGTCACAGGGCTACGAGCAGTACTTC.

This clone was seen a few times. This chain joins TRBV7-2 and TRBJ2-7, with D tentatively TRBD1 (5 bases). From germline, CDR1 is SGHTA and CDR2 FQGNSA. V was clipped by 6 bases and J by 7 bases, with 10 bases between them. The CDR3 covers 11 residues. The CDR3 reads CASSGAWEQYF. CDR3 DNA: TGTGCCAGCAGTGGGGCGTGGGAGCAGTACTTC.

The chain recombines TRBV5-1 with TRBJ2-2, with 12 bases matching TRBD2. V dropped 4 bases and J dropped 5; count of bases not matched to a gene: 3. The germline V gene encodes CDR1 SGHRS and CDR2 YFSETQ. This CDR3 spans 15 amino acids. The CDR3 is CASSTGTSGTGELFF. CDR3 bases: TGCGCCAGCAGCACCGGGACTAGCGGGACCGGGGAGCTGTTTTTT.

This clone has more than one count but fewer than ten. The chain couples TRBV5-4 to TRBJ2-1; TRBD2 matches 7 bases. The CDR3 sequence is 18 residues long. V gave up 0 bases and J gave up 5 bases; unmatched junction bases: 14. The germline CDR1 and CDR2 sequences are SGHNT and YYREEE (reference sequence). CDR3 protein: CASSLVYGRPRRDNEQFF. CDR3 DNA: TGTGCCAGCAGCTTGGTATACGGGAGGCCACGGAGGGACAATGAGCAGTTCTTC.

The chain is built from TRBV4-3 and TRBJ2-1; D is ambiguous. V lost 2 bases to trimming and J lost 8 bases, with 19 bases between them. The germline V gene encodes CDR1 LGHNA and CDR2 YSLEER. The CDR3 is made up of 16 amino acids. The chain's CDR3 is CASSQSHRTAPDEQFF. The CDR3 DNA is TGCGCCAGCAGCCAATCCCATCGAACTGCACCGGATGAGCAGTTCTTC.

This chain joins TRBV6-5 and TRBJ2-7, with a weak D call TRBD2 (7 bases). Trimming pared 8 bases from V and 4 bases from J, leaving 15 bases between. Germline CDR1 reads MNHEY; CDR2 reads SVGAGI. The CDR3 is 13 amino acids. CDR3 in amino acids: CASLRGAPYEQYF. CDR3 sequence (DNA): TGTGCCAGCCTCCGGGGGGCCCCTTACGAGCAGTACTTC.